These 23 T cell receptor beta chains share one sample of origin, sequenced in a study of cytomegalovirus exposure and HLA in healthy donors. Produced via immunoSEQ multiplex PCR; TCRdb's table is partial and in-frame only. The sample lists roughly 280,000 clones, roughly 85% seen once, with around 1% in the top ten. The specimen was PBMCs. Receptors originate from a woman aged 18-30 years in good health and CMV-seronegative.

The chain has TRBV7-2 and TRBJ2-7; 10 bases align to TRBD1. Germline V gene data show CDR1 as SGHTA and CDR2 as FQGNSA. This CDR3 contains 14 residues. V shed 5 bases and J 4 bases; nucleotides not matched to a gene: 5. The CDR3 coding sequence is TGTGCCAGCAGCCTCCGGGACAGGGGTTACGAGCAGTACTTC. This gives the protein CASSLRDRGYEQYF.

The V call is TRBV6-1, the J call TRBJ2-7; TRBD1 agrees at 7 bases. Germline CDR1 is MNHNS and CDR2 is SASEGT. Trimming took 7 bases from V and 4 from J; bases not matched to a gene: 10. The CDR3 contains 14 residues. CDR3 nucleotide sequence: TGTGCCAGCACCCAAGGGGGCAGGGGGTACGAGCAGTACTTC. Amino acid sequence: CASTQGGRGYEQYF.

This rearrangement joins TRBV6-5 to TRBJ1-4; unclear D gene. Germline loops: CDR1 MNHEY, CDR2 SVGAGI. The V end lost 9 bases, the J end lost 7 bases, and 15 bases lay between the germline ends. The CDR3 has 13 residues. CDR3 coding DNA: TGTGCCAGTAGGGCAGCGGGGAGTGAAAAACTGTTTTTT. Its translation is CASRAAGSEKLFF.

The chain couples TRBV27 to TRBJ2-7, with 7 positions matching TRBD1. V shed 6 bases, J shed 5 bases, and the junction held 10 bases outside the gene matches. Germline V gene sequence: CDR1 MNHEY, CDR2 SMNVEV (reference sequence). The CDR3 is made up of 14 amino acids. CDR3 sequence reads: CASSQTGRMNEQYF. CDR3 in DNA: TGTGCCAGCAGCCAGACAGGGAGAATGAACGAGCAGTACTTC.

The chain joins TRBV20-1 to TRBJ1-4, with D tentatively TRBD1 (6 bases). Germline V gene sequence: CDR1 DFQATT, CDR2 SNEGSKA (reference sequence). V was shortened by 4 bases and J by 13 bases, with 13 bases between the two germline ends. This CDR3 contains 11 residues. CDR3 protein: CSATTGTALFF. CDR3 coding DNA: TGCAGTGCTACCACAGGGACGGCACTGTTTTTT.

The rearrangement joins TRBV7-3 to TRBJ1-1, with D possibly TRBD1 on 6 matching bases. This CDR3 comprises 15 residues. Per germline, CDR1 SGHTA and CDR2 FQGTGA. V was clipped by 0 bases and J by 1 base, with 9 bases between them. The DNA for the CDR3 is TGTGCCAGCAGCTTAACGACAGGTCGGAACACTGAAGCTTTCTTT. Translated, it gives CASSLTTGRNTEAFF. Looking up the rest from reference TRBV7-3 and TRBJ1-1 gives the full variable domain: GAGVSQTPSNKVTEKGKYVELRCDPISGHTALYWYRQSLGQGPEFLIYFQGTGAADDSGLPNDRFFAVRPEGSVSTLKIQRTERGDSAVYLCASSLTTGRNTEAFFGQGTRLTVV.

The chain recombines TRBV30 with TRBJ2-7; 10 nucleotides align to TRBD1. Germline V gene lookup returns CDR1 GTSNPN and CDR2 SVGIG (reference sequence). Trimming at V came to 5 bases and at J to 0 bases, leaving 13 bases not matched to a gene. CDR3 size: 17 residues. The CDR3 nucleotides are TGTGCCTGGGCCCGGGACAGGGGTCTTTTGGGCTCCTACGAGCAGTACTTC. Protein product: CAWARDRGLLGSYEQYF. Complete variable domain (other parts from reference TRBV30 and TRBJ2-7): SQTIHQWPATLVQPVGSPLSLECTVEGTSNPNLYWYRQAAGRGLQLLFYSVGIGQISSEVPQNLSASRPQDRQFILSSKKLLLSDSGFYLCAWARDRGLLGSYEQYFGPGTRLTVT.

The chain links TRBV30 to TRBJ1-1; tentatively, D is TRBD1 (6 bases). V lost 0 bases and J lost 2, with 10 bases in between. The CDR3 extends over 14 amino acids. Germline CDR1 is GTSNPN and CDR2 is SVGIG (reference sequence). In nucleotides, the CDR3 is TGTGCCTGGAGTGTGACAGGAATTAACACTGAAGCTTTCTTT. It specifies CAWSVTGINTEAFF.

This clone is a singleton in its sample. CDR3 DNA sequence: TGTGCTAGTGGTTTGGTACGGACAGGGGAGGACACTGAAGCTTTCTTT. It encodes CASGLVRTGEDTEAFF. The gene calls are TRBV12-5 and TRBJ1-1; TRBD1 agrees at 9 bases. With 0 bases clipped from V and 3 bases from J, the junction kept 5 bases outside the gene matches. The length of the CDR3 is 16 residues. Germline lookup yields CDR1 LGHNT and CDR2 FRNRAP.

The chain joins TRBV19 to TRBJ1-2; D possibly corresponds to TRBD1 (5 bases). Germline V gene lookup returns CDR1 LNHDA and CDR2 SQIVND (reference sequence). Trimming stripped 3 bases from V and 4 bases from J, with 15 bases between. This CDR3 is 15 amino acids long. The CDR3 loop reads CASSISGSTGYGYTF. CDR3 coding DNA: TGTGCCAGTAGTATTTCAGGGTCGACGGGCTATGGCTACACCTTC.

The V call is TRBV12-5, the J call TRBJ2-1; 9 bases line up with TRBD2. Unmatched junction bases numbered 4, after V lost 1 base and J lost 15 bases. The germline gives CDR1 LGHNT, CDR2 FRNRAP. CDR3 length: 12 residues. CDR3 in DNA: TGTGCTAGTGGTTTGGGGACTAGCGCGGGGTTCTTC. Protein product: CASGLGTSAGFF.

The V call is TRBV28, the J call TRBJ2-7; 10 bases agree with TRBD1. This CDR3 region has 14 residues. The germline CDR1 and CDR2 sequences are MDHEN and SYDVKM. Trimming at V came to 4 bases and at J to 3 bases, leaving 3 bases not matched to a gene. The DNA for the CDR3 is TGTGCCAGCAGTTCGGGACAGGGGATCTACGAGCAGTACTTC. It is translated as CASSSGQGIYEQYF.

The genes are TRBV5-1 and TRBJ1-2, with 9 positions matching TRBD1. J was trimmed by 4 bases and V by 4 bases; bases with no gene match: 8. From germline, CDR1 is SGHRS and CDR2 YFSETQ. This CDR3 contains 15 residues. CDR3 DNA: TGCGCCAGCAGCCCTGGGACAGGGCACCTCTATGGCTACACCTTC. Encoded protein: CASSPGTGHLYGYTF.

The CDR3 is CASSESKGGDEQFF. The CDR3 nucleotides are TGCGCCAGCAGTGAGTCGAAGGGAGGCGATGAGCAGTTCTTC. The chain employs TRBV10-2 and TRBJ2-1, with D maybe TRBD2 (6 bases). V gave up 0 bases and J gave up 8 bases, with 11 bases separating them. From germline, CDR1 is WSHSY and CDR2 SAAADI. The length of the CDR3 is 14 residues.

The chain is built from TRBV27 and TRBJ1-1; 7 bases match TRBD1. CDR1 is MNHEY and CDR2 is SMNVEV in the germline V gene (reference sequence). The V segment lost 5 bases and the J segment 4 bases; nucleotides outside the gene matches: 7. This CDR3 is built from 14 residues. The CDR3 DNA is TGTGCCAGCAGTCAAACTGACAGGGCCACTGAAGCTTTCTTT. Translating gives CASSQTDRATEAFF.

The chain is built from TRBV11-2 and TRBJ2-1; 7 bases are shared with TRBD2. The V segment lost 3 bases and the J segment 4 bases; nucleotides outside the gene matches: 3. The germline CDR1 and CDR2 sequences are SGHAT and FQNNGV. The length of the CDR3 is 14 residues. CDR3 DNA sequence: TGTGCCAGCAGCTTTGGGGGGGAATACAATGAGCAGTTCTTC. Protein product: CASSFGGEYNEQFF. Looking up the rest from reference TRBV11-2 and TRBJ2-1 gives the full variable domain: EAGVAQSPRYKIIEKRQSVAFWCNPISGHATLYWYQQILGQGPKLLIQFQNNGVVDDSQLPKDRFSAERLKGVDSTLKIQPAKLEDSAVYLCASSFGGEYNEQFFGPGTRLTVL.

J is TRBJ2-3 and V is TRBV5-1; TRBD2 matches at 12 bases. V lost 2 bases and J lost 2; bases outside the gene matches: 6. The CDR3 sequence is 17 residues long. CDR1 SGHRS and CDR2 YFSETQ come from the germline V gene. CDR3 amino acids: CASSFAGTSGFTDTQYF. The CDR3 nucleotides are TGCGCCAGCAGCTTCGCGGGGACTAGCGGGTTCACAGATACGCAGTATTTT.

The chain links TRBV7-2 to TRBJ2-1, with 10 nucleotides matching TRBD1. Germline-derived CDR1 and CDR2 are SGHTA and FQGNSA. CDR3 length: 15 amino acids. V shed 2 bases, J shed 7 bases, and the junction held 5 bases outside the gene matches. CDR3 nucleotides: TGTGCCAGCAGCTTAATAGGACAGGGGGTAAATGAGCAGTTCTTC. Its translation: CASSLIGQGVNEQFF. The full variable domain, completed using reference TRBV7-2 and TRBJ2-1, is GAGVSQSPSNKVTEKGKDVELRCDPISGHTALYWYRQSLGQGLEFLIYFQGNSAPDKSGLPSDRFSAERTGGSVSTLTIQRTQQEDSAVYLCASSLIGQGVNEQFFGPGTRLTVL.

The chain is built from TRBV6-6 and TRBJ1-1; D is perhaps TRBD1 (6 bases). Germline CDR1 reads MNHNY; CDR2 reads SVGAGI (reference sequence). The V end was cut by 8 bases, the J end by 2 bases, with 12 bases between. The CDR3 totals 13 residues. The chain's CDR3 is CASFTGLNTEAFF. Here the CDR3 DNA reads TGTGCCAGCTTCACAGGGCTAAACACTGAAGCTTTCTTT.

The CDR3 loop reads CASSYSKTGLNYGYTF. The CDR3 DNA reads as TGTGCCAGCAGTTACTCGAAAACAGGGCTTAACTATGGCTACACCTTC. The rearrangement links TRBV6-5 to TRBJ1-2, with a possible D match to TRBD1 (6 bases). This CDR3 is built from 16 residues. The V end was cut by 0 bases, the J end by 1 base, with 12 bases between. Germline V CDR1 and CDR2: MNHEY, SVGAGI.

This rearrangement joins TRBV6-4 to TRBJ1-2; maybe TRBD1 (6 bases). The germline CDR1 and CDR2 sequences are MRHNA and SNTAGT. The CDR3 loop spans 13 amino acids. Trimming pared 6 bases from V and 2 bases from J, leaving 10 bases between. The CDR3 loop reads CASSPDRNYGYTF. CDR3 sequence (DNA): TGTGCCAGCAGCCCTGACAGGAACTATGGCTACACCTTC.

The CDR3 region is CASSRTSGSYNEQFF. The CDR3 DNA sequence: TGTGCCAGCAGTAGGACTAGCGGCTCCTACAATGAGCAGTTCTTC. The chain joins TRBV6-6 to TRBJ2-1; 10 bases are a match to TRBD2. The CDR3 totals 15 residues. CDR1 and CDR2 (germline): MNHNY, SVGAGI (reference sequence). The J segment lost 0 bases and the V segment lost 5 bases, leaving 1 base of the junction unmatched.

The J gene is TRBJ2-3, the V gene TRBV7-6; 15 nucleotides agree with TRBD2. The CDR3 loop spans 16 amino acids. Per germline, CDR1 SGHVS and CDR2 FNYEAQ. V shed 0 bases, J shed 6 bases, and the junction held 1 base outside the gene matches. CDR3 in DNA: TGTGCCAGCAGCTTAGCTGGGACTAGCGGGAGGGATACGCAGTATTTT. Translated: CASSLAGTSGRDTQYF.